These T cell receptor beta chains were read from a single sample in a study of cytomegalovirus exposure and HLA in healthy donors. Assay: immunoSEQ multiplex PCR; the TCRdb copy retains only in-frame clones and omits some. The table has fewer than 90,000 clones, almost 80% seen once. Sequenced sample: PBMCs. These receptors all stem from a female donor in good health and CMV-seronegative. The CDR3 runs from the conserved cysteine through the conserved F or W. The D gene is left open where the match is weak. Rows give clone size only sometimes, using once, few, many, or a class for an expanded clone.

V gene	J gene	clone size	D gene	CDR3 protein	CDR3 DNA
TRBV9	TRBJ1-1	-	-	CASSVGLSGNTEAFF	TGTGCCAGCAGCGTAGGTTTGAGTGGGAACACTGAAGCTTTCTTT
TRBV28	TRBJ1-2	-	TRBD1	CASSWTGVNYGYTF	TGTGCCAGCAGTTGGACAGGAGTTAACTATGGCTACACCTTC
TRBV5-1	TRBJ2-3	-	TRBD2	CASSLVPTSGSITDTQYF	TGCGCCAGCAGCTTGGTTCCCACTAGCGGGAGCATCACAGATACGCAGTATTTT
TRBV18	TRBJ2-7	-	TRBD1	CASSPGQGGEQYF	TGTGCCAGCTCACCAGGACAGGGTGGCGAGCAGTACTTC
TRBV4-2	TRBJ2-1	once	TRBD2	CASSQDQSLAGAGNEQFF	TGTGCCAGCAGCCAAGATCAAAGTTTAGCGGGAGCCGGCAATGAGCAGTTCTTC
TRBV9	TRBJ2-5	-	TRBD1	CASSTRQGRETQYF	TGTGCCAGCAGCACCCGACAGGGTAGGGAGACCCAGTACTTC
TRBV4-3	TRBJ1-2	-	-	CASSQGREFGYTF	TGCGCCAGCAGCCAAGGGAGGGAGTTTGGCTACACCTTC
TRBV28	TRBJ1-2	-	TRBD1	CATGHETGNYGYTF	TGTGCCACTGGGCATGAGACAGGGAACTATGGCTACACCTTC
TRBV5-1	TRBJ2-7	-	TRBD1	CASSGRDRAGGEQYF	TGCGCCAGCAGCGGCCGGGACAGGGCAGGTGGCGAGCAGTACTTC
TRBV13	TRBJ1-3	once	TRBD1	CASSLDRGPGNTIYF	TGTGCCAGCAGCCTGGACAGGGGACCTGGAAACACCATATATTTT
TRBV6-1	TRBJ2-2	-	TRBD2	CASTEARLAGITGELFF	TGTGCCAGCACCGAAGCCCGACTAGCGGGAATCACCGGGGAGCTGTTTTTT
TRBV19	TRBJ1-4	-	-	CASSNFATGRNEKLFF	TGTGCCAGTAGTAATTTCGCAACAGGGCGTAATGAAAAACTGTTTTTT
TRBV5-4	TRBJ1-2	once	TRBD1	CASSFSGTGGGYTF	TGTGCCAGCAGCTTCTCCGGGACAGGGGGCGGCTACACCTTC
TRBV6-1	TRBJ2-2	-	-	CAIKQGLGNTGELFF	TGTGCCATCAAACAGGGTCTGGGAAACACCGGGGAGCTGTTTTTT
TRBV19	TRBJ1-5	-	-	CASSMRGGAQGQPQHF	TGTGCCAGTAGTATGAGAGGGGGTGCTCAGGGACAGCCCCAGCATTTT
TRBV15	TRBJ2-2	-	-	CATSRDSHAGGSGELFF	TGTGCCACCAGCAGAGATAGCCATGCCGGAGGGTCCGGGGAGCTGTTTTTT
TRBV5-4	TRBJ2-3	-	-	CASSLSAAGGDTQYF	TGTGCCAGCAGCTTGTCGGCCGCTGGAGGAGATACGCAGTATTTT
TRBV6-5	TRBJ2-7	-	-	CASSYSGTYEQYF	TGTGCCAGCAGTTACTCCGGGACTTACGAGCAGTACTTC
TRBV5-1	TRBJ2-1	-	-	CASSILNNEQFF	TGCGCCAGCAGCATACTTAACAATGAGCAGTTCTTC
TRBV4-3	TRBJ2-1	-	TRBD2	CASSQGSGGASDEQFF	TGCGCCAGCAGCCAGGGGTCGGGGGGGGCCAGCGATGAGCAGTTCTTC
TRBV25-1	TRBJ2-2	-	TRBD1	CASSETGKANTGELFF	TGTGCCAGCAGTGAGACAGGGAAAGCGAACACCGGGGAGCTGTTTTTT
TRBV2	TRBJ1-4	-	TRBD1	CASSERDSAVANEKLFF	TGTGCCAGCAGTGAGAGGGACAGCGCCGTGGCTAATGAAAAACTGTTTTTT
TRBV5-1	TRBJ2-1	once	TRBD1	CASRTTGGNMNRQFF	TGCGCCAGTCGGACGACAGGGGGCAATATGAATCGGCAGTTCTTC
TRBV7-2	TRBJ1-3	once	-	CASSRLSEGSSSYKDTIYF	TGTGCCAGCAGCCGCTTGAGCGAGGGCTCAAGCTCTTACAAGGACACCATATATTTT
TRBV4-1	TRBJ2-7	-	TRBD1	CASSLDRDSPYEQYF	TGCGCCAGCAGCCTAGACCGGGACAGTCCGTACGAGCAGTACTTC
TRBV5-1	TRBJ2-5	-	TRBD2	CASSSGAGVQETQYF	TGCGCCAGCAGTTCGGGAGCGGGAGTTCAGGAGACCCAGTACTTC
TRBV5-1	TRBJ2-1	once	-	CASSFWGQSSYNEQFF	TGCGCCAGCAGCTTCTGGGGCCAGAGCTCCTACAATGAGCAGTTCTTC
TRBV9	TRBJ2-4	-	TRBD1	CASSAGQGGNLAKNIQYF	TGTGCCAGCTCGGCGGGACAGGGGGGTAATCTAGCCAAAAACATTCAGTACTTC
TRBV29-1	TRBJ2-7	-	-	CSPTRGGGCSEQYF	TGCAGCCCGACCCGTGGCGGAGGGTGTTCCGAGCAGTACTTC
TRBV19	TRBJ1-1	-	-	CASMTVDTEAFF	TGTGCCAGTATGACAGTAGACACTGAAGCTTTCTTT
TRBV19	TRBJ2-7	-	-	CASSIGQGSYEQYF	TGTGCCAGTAGTATAGGCCAGGGCTCCTACGAGCAGTACTTC
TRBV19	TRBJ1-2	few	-	CASSISERGGYGYTF	TGTGCCAGTAGTATTTCGGAGAGAGGGGGCTATGGCTACACCTTC
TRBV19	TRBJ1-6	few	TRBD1	CASSMGQGDNSPLHF	TGTGCCAGTAGTATGGGACAGGGTGATAATTCACCCCTCCACTTT
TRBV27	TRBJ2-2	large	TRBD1	CASSLGTGRAGELFF	TGTGCCAGCAGTTTAGGGACAGGGAGGGCCGGGGAGCTGTTTTTT
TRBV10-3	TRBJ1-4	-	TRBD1	CAIRQGADEKLFF	TGTGCCATCAGGCAGGGGGCTGATGAAAAACTGTTTTTT
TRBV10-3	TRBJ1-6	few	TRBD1	CAISDAGTGLWSPLHF	TGTGCCATCAGTGATGCCGGGACAGGGCTATGGTCACCCCTCCACTTT
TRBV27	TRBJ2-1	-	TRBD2	CASSPSKLAAYNEQFF	TGTGCCAGCAGTCCGTCGAAACTAGCGGCTTACAATGAGCAGTTCTTC
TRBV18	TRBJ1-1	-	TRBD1	CASSWDRGTEAFF	TGTGCCAGCTCATGGGACAGGGGCACTGAAGCTTTCTTT
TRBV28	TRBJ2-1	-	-	CASRQGGDRSDLVF	TGTGCCAGCAGACAAGGGGGGGACCGTAGCGATTTGGTCTTC
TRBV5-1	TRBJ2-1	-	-	CASSLEARTHEQFF	TGCGCCAGCAGCTTGGAAGCCCGAACGCATGAGCAGTTCTTC
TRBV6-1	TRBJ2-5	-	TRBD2	CASSEWGGRETQYF	TGTGCCAGCAGTGAATGGGGGGGACGGGAGACCCAGTACTTC